Sequencing of this TCR beta chain was carried out in a study of blood T cell repertoires in COVID-19. Study as a whole: Samples taken during acute and convalescent COVID-19 were collected in the United States, Italy and Spain. PBMCs, B-cell-depleted T cells, or T cells provided the cDNA or gDNA that made up the material.

In the original analysis: By means of reference gene primer amplification, nucleated cell counts were estimated. Sequenced by immunoSEQ multiplex PCR; TCRdb stores in-frame clones only, minus some. For V, J and clone size, that table is used; D and trimming come from the DNA. The sample includes 200,000 to 250,000 clones, around 90% of them seen just once. Germline CDR1 reads SGDLS; CDR2 reads YYNGEE. There are 13 residues in the CDR3. With 4 bases removed from V and 4 bases from J, the gap between germline ends came to 10 bases. Source material: peripheral blood. V gene TRBV9 combines with J gene TRBJ2-3, with TRBD2 as a possible D gene (5 bases). This TCR derives from a woman younger than 35 who had recovered from COVID-19. CDR3: CASSPGGADTQYF. The DNA of the CDR3 is TGTGCCAGCAGCCCCGGAGGCGCAGATACGCAGTATTTT.